A few counts support the clone carrying this T cell receptor beta chain. Germline V gene data show CDR1 as SGHTA and CDR2 as FQGNSA. The trim removed 5 bases at V and 0 bases at J, leaving 6 bases unmatched. There are 16 residues in the CDR3. These data come from a study of blood T cells in healthy people across ages. It was with a sample-barcoded 5' primer and a J-beta primer mix that a second PCR of roughly 7 to 12 cycles was run. TCRdb used MiXCR to reprocess the 5' RACE reads, holding one entry per CDR3 protein. This table has fewer than 700,000 distinct CDR3 sequences, more than 45% appearing once.

The chain employs TRBV7-2 and TRBJ2-3, with 9 bases aligning to TRBD2. The source material was blood. This receptor was identified in a man older than 75 in good health. The CDR3 bases are TGTGCCAGCAGCAGCTTGACTAGCGGTAGCACAGATACGCAGTATTTT. This encodes CASSSLTSGSTDTQYF. The full variable domain, completed using reference TRBV7-2 and TRBJ2-3, is GAGVSQSPSNKVTEKGKDVELRCDPISGHTALYWYRQSLGQGLEFLIYFQGNSAPDKSGLPSDRFSAERTGGSVSTLTIQRTQQEDSAVYLCASSSLTSGSTDTQYFGPGTRLTVL.